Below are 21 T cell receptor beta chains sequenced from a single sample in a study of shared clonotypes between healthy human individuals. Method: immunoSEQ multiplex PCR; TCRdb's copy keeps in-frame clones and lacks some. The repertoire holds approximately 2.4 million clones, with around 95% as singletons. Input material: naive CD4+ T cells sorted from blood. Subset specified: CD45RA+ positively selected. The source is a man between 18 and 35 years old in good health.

The CDR3 DNA sequence: TGTGCCTGGATAGGGGGGGGCCCCTACAATGAGCAGTTCTTC. Translated, it gives CAWIGGGPYNEQFF. V usage is TRBV30 and J usage is TRBJ2-1, with a tentative D call TRBD2 (7 bases). Trimming stripped 4 bases from V and 2 bases from J, with 12 bases between. The CDR3 contains 14 residues. Germline V CDR1 and CDR2: GTSNPN, SVGIG (reference sequence). Drawing the rest from reference TRBV30 and TRBJ2-1, the complete variable domain is SQTIHQWPATLVQPVGSPLSLECTVEGTSNPNLYWYRQAAGRGLQLLFYSVGIGQISSEVPQNLSASRPQDRQFILSSKKLLLSDSGFYLCAWIGGGPYNEQFFGPGTRLTVL.

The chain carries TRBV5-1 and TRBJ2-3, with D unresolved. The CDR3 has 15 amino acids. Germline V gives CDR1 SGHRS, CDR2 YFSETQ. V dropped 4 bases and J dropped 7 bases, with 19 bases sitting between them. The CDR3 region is CASSTTPAASNTQYF. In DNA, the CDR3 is TGCGCCAGCAGCACAACTCCGGCCGCATCAAATACGCAGTATTTT.

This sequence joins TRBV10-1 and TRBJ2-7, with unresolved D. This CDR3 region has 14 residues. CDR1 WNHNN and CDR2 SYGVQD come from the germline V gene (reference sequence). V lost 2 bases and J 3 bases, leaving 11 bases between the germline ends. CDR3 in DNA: TGCGCCAGCAGTGAGCTGGGAAGGGACTACGAGCAGTACTTC. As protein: CASSELGRDYEQYF.

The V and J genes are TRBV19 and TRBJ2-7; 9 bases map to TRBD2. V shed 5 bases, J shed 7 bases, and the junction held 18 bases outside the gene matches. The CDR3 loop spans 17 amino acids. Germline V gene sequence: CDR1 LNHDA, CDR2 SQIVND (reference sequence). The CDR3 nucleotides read TGTGCCAGTAGTTCCAAGGGGCTAGCGGGAACCCTTGGGGAGCAGTACTTC. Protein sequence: CASSSKGLAGTLGEQYF.

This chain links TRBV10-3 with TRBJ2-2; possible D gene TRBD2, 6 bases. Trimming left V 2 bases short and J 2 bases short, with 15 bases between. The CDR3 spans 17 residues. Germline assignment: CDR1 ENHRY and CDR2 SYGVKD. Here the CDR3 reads CAISEKVTSLNTGELFF. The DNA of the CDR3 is TGTGCCATCAGTGAGAAGGTCACTAGCCTTAACACCGGGGAGCTGTTTTTT.

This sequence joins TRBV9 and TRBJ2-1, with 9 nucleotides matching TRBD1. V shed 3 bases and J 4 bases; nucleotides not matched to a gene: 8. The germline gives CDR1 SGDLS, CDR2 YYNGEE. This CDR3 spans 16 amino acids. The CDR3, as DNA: TGTGCCAGCAGCGGAAGACCGGGACAGGGATACAATGAGCAGTTCTTC. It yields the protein CASSGRPGQGYNEQFF. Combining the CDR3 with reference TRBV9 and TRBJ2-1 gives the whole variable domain DSGVTQTPKHLITATGQRVTLRCSPRSGDLSVYWYQQSLDQGLQFLIQYYNGEERAKGNILERFSAQQFPDLHSELNLSSLELGDSALYFCASSGRPGQGYNEQFFGPGTRLTVL.

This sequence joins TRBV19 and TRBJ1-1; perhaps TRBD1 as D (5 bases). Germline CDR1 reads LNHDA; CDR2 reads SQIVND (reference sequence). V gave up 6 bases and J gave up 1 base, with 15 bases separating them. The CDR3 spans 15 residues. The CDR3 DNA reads TGTGCCAGTAGAGTACCGGGACCGCAGAACACTGAAGCTTTCTTT. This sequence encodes CASRVPGPQNTEAFF. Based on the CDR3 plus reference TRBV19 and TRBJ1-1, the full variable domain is DGGITQSPKYLFRKEGQNVTLSCEQNLNHDAMYWYRQDPGQGLRLIYYSQIVNDFQKGDIAEGYSVSREKKESFPLTVTSAQKNPTAFYLCASRVPGPQNTEAFFGQGTRLTVV.

The CDR3 spells CASSEDQAHRNTEAFF. The CDR3 region has the DNA TGTGCCAGCAGTGAAGATCAGGCCCATCGGAACACTGAAGCTTTCTTT. The chain couples TRBV6-1 to TRBJ1-1; no clear D gene. This CDR3 region has 16 residues. Trimming took off 1 base at V and 1 base at J, with 13 bases between the two ends. The germline gives CDR1 MNHNS, CDR2 SASEGT.

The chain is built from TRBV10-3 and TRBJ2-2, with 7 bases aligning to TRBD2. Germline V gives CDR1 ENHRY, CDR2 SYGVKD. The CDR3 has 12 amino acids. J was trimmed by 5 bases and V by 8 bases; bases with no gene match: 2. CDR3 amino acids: CAIWGGTGELFF. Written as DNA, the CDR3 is TGTGCCATCTGGGGGGGTACCGGGGAGCTGTTTTTT.

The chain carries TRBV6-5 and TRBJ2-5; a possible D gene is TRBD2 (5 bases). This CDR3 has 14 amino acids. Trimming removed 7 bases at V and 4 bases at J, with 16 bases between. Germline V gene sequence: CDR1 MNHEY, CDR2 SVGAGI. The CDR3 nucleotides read TGTGCCAGCACCCGACTTCCGGGGTTAGAGACCCAGTACTTC. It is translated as CASTRLPGLETQYF.

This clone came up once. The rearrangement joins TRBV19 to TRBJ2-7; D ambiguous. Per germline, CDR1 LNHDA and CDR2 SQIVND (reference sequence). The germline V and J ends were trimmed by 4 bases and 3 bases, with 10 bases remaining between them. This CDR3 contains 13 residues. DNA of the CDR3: TGTGCCAGTAGTAACGCCCCCTACTACGAGCAGTACTTC. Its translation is CASSNAPYYEQYF.

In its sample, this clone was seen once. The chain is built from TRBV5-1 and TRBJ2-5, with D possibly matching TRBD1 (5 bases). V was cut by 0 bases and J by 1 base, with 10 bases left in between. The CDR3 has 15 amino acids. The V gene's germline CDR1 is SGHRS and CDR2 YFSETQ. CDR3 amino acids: CASSLGYRGQETQYF. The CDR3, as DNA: TGCGCCAGCAGCTTGGGCTATAGGGGCCAAGAGACCCAGTACTTC. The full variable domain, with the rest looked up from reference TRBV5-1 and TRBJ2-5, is KAGVTQTPRYLIKTRGQQVTLSCSPISGHRSVSWYQQTPGQGLQFLFEYFSETQRNKGNFPGRFSGRQFSNSRSEMNVSTLELGDSALYLCASSLGYRGQETQYFGPGTRLLVL.

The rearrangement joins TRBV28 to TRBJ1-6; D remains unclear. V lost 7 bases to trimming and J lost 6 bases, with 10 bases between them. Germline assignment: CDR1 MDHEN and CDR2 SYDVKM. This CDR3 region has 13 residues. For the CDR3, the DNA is TGTGCCAGCAATACAGTGACTAATTCACCCCTCCACTTT. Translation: CASNTVTNSPLHF.

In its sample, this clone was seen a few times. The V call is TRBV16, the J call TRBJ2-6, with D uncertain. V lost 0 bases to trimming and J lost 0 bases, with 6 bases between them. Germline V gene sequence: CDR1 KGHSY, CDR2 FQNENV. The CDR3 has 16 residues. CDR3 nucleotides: TGTGCCAGCAGCCAATCCTTCAGCTCTGGGGCCAACGTCCTGACTTTC. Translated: CASSQSFSSGANVLTF.

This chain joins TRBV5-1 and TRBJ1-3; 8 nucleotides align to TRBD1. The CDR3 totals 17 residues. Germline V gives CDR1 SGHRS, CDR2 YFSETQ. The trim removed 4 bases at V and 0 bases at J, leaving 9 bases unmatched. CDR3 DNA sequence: TGCGCCAGCAGCGGGGGGACAGGAGGCAGCTCTGGAAACACCATATATTTT. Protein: CASSGGTGGSSGNTIYF.

In DNA form, the CDR3 reads TGTGCCAGCAGCTTGCGGGCTAGCGGGGTCCTAGGGTTCTCCTACGAGCAGTACTTC. Its translation: CASSLRASGVLGFSYEQYF. The V and J genes are TRBV7-9 and TRBJ2-7; TRBD2 matches at 9 bases. Germline loops: CDR1 SEHNR, CDR2 FQNEAQ (reference sequence). CDR3 size: 19 residues. Trimming took 3 bases from V and 0 from J; bases not matched to a gene: 15.

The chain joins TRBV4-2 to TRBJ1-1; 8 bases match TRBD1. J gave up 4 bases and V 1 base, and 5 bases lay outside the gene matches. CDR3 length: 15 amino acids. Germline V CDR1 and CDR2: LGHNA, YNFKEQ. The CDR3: CASSQGPTGGTEAFF. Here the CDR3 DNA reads TGTGCCAGCAGCCAAGGGCCTACAGGGGGCACTGAAGCTTTCTTT.

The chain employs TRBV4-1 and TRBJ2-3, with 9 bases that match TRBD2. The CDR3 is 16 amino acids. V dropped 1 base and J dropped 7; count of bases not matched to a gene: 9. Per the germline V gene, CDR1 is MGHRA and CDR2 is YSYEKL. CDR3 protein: CASSQGVAGVANTQYF. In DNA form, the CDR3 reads TGCGCCAGCAGCCAAGGAGTAGCGGGGGTCGCGAATACGCAGTATTTT.

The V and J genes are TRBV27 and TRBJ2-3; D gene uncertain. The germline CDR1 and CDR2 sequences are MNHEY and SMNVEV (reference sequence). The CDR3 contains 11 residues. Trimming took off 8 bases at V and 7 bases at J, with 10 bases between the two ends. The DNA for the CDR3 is TGTGCCAGCGGAACAGTGCATACGCAGTATTTT. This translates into CASGTVHTQYF.

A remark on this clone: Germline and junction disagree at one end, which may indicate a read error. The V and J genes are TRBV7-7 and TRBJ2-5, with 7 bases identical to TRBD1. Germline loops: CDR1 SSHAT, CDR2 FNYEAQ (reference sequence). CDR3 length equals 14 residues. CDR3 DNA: TGTGCTAGCAGCCCCGACAGGGAACAAGAGACCCAGTACTTC. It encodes CASSPDREQETQYF.

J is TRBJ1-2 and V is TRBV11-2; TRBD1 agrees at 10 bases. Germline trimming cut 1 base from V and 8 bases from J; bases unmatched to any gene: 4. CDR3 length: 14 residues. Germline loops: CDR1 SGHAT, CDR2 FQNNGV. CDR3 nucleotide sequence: TGTGCCAGCAGCTTAGGACAGGGGGCGGGAGGCTACACCTTC. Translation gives CASSLGQGAGGYTF.